This section outlines one TCR beta chain sequence together with its context. Its antigen remains unknown. The CDR3 has 16 residues. J was trimmed by 5 bases and V by 3 bases; bases with no gene match: 14. The germline V gene encodes CDR1 DFQATT and CDR2 SNEGSKA (reference sequence). The use of a sample-barcoded 5' primer and a J-beta primer mix characterized a second PCR of roughly 7 to 11 cycles. Samples each returned at least 3 million CDR3-containing paired-end reads. In TCRdb, the 5' RACE reads were re-called with MiXCR into one record per CDR3 protein. The table records about 730,000 distinct CDR3 sequences, around 40% of them present only once. The sample comes from a study of blood T cells in healthy people across ages. Whole-study context: Capture by template switching was about one barcoded beta molecule per two T cells.

Study observations and caveats: Age brought a roughly linear fall in TCR beta diversity measured per million T cells.

Sequencing was performed on blood. The sequence came from a woman aged 60-75 years in good health. V gene TRBV20-1 combines with J gene TRBJ2-7; the match to TRBD2 covers 9 bases. DNA for the CDR3: TGCAGTGCTAGCCAATCTAGGTGGCGGGAGGGGAACGAGCAGTACTTC. This sequence encodes CSASQSRWREGNEQYF.